The TCR beta chain under discussion was sequenced for a study of beta chain features in type 1 diabetes. General observations from the study: These data did not resolve whether HLA type affects TCRB rearrangement. Shortening that was moderate but significant affected the TCRB CDR3s of Type 1 diabetes patients in all four CD4+ subsets.

This clone has a handful of counts. The target antigen is unknown. Every single donor gave one heparinised blood draw, and these averaged approximately 120 mL. Using CD45RO/CCR7/CD25/CD127/CD95/CD27, CD4+ naive, central memory, regulatory and stem cell-like memory cells were sorted. This CDR3 is 13 amino acids long. Between the trimmed V and J ends, which lost 6 bases and 5 bases, there was a span of 11 bases. CDR1 MDHEN and CDR2 SYDVKM come from the germline V gene. Expressed TCRB transcripts were sequenced, since all the RNA that had been isolated was reverse transcribed. Generated by immunoSEQ multiplex PCR, the TCRdb table keeps only in-frame clones and is missing some. The sample shows about 340,000 clones, roughly 12% of them seen only once.

The specimen sequenced was naive CD4+ T cells from blood. The chain carries TRBV28 and TRBJ1-5, with D uncertain. This receptor was identified in a woman under 30 with type 1 diabetes. The CDR3: CASSSRRDQPQHF. CDR3 DNA: TGTGCCAGCAGCTCCCGGCGGGATCAGCCCCAGCATTTT.